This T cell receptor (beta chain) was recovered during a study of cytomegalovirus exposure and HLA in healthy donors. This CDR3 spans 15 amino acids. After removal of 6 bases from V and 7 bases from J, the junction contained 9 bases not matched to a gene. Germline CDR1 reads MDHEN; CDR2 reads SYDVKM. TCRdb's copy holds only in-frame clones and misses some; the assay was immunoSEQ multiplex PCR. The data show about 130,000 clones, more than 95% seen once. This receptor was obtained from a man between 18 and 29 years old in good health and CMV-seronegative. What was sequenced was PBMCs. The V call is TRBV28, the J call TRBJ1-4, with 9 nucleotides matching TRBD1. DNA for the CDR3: TGTGCCAGCAGGGCGCCGGGACAGGGCAGTGAAAAACTGTTTTTT. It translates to CASRAPGQGSEKLFF.